This TCR beta chain was recovered during a study of T-cell reconstitution after alpha-beta-depleted transplantation in children. Construction of the TCRbeta library involved unique molecular identifiers. TCRdb reprocessed the PCR reads with MiXCR, giving one entry per CDR3 protein. The table has about a million distinct CDR3 sequences, 25% to 35% seen once. Details on this clonotype: Its antigen is as yet unknown.

Study outcomes and limitations: Expanded graft clones, several hundred of them, were reportedly the source of alpha-beta T cells about two months after transplant.

The sequence was collected from a boy under three years old who had a stem cell transplant for SCID, so the T cells may come from the graft donor. The specimen was PBMCs, mostly from graft donor cells, collected 360 days after TCRalphabeta/CD19-depleted stem cell transplant.

The CDR3 sequence: CASSRLAGLNEQFF. The CDR3 DNA follows: TGTGCCAGCAGTCGACTAGCGGGCCTAAATGAGCAGTTCTTC. This chain links TRBV12-3 or TRBV12-4 with TRBJ2-1; 10 bases match TRBD2. The CDR3 spans 14 residues. The V and J ends lost 5 bases and 7 bases, in that order; junction bases with no gene match: 5.